This is a list of T cell receptor beta chains from one sample in a study of shared clonotypes between healthy human individuals. The method was immunoSEQ multiplex PCR; TCRdb's version includes in-frame clones alone and lacks a portion of them. The table lists about 820,000 clones, 80% to 95% of them singletons. Sequencing was done on a sample of naive CD8+ T cells sorted from blood. The receptors come from a man aged 30-40 years in good health. Both conserved end residues are part of each CDR3. A D gene is named only where the DNA matches it firmly. Some rows mark clone size as missing; the rest say once, few, many or name a class of expanded clone.

v_call: TRBV9
clone_size: .
j_call: TRBJ1-3
d_call: TRBD1
cdr3_aa: CASSATGGGNTIYF
cdr3_nt: TGTGCCAGCAGCGCTACAGGGGGCGGAAACACCATATATTTT

v_call: TRBV9
clone_size: .
j_call: TRBJ2-3
d_call: TRBD2
cdr3_aa: CASSDGTSGWVGDTQYF
cdr3_nt: TGTGCCAGCAGCGACGGGACTAGCGGGTGGGTGGGAGATACGCAGTATTTT

v_call: TRBV2
clone_size: .
j_call: TRBJ2-3
d_call: .
cdr3_aa: CASMPLRYTQYF
cdr3_nt: TGTGCCAGCATGCCGTTGCGGTATACGCAGTATTTT

v_call: TRBV5-5
clone_size: .
j_call: TRBJ2-3
d_call: .
cdr3_aa: CASSPLAFGSITDTQYF
cdr3_nt: TGTGCCAGCAGCCCCCTGGCGTTCGGCTCAATCACAGATACGCAGTATTTT

v_call: TRBV29-1
clone_size: .
j_call: TRBJ2-2
d_call: TRBD1
cdr3_aa: CSVTFTDRPGELFF
cdr3_nt: TGCAGCGTTACCTTTACGGACAGGCCCGGGGAGCTGTTTTTT

v_call: TRBV7-9
clone_size: .
j_call: TRBJ1-2
d_call: .
cdr3_aa: CASREQGIGGYTF
cdr3_nt: TGTGCCAGCAGAGAACAGGGAATTGGTGGCTACACCTTC

v_call: TRBV4-2
clone_size: .
j_call: TRBJ2-7
d_call: TRBD1
cdr3_aa: CASSHETGGFYEQYF
cdr3_nt: TGTGCCAGCAGCCACGAGACAGGGGGCTTTTACGAGCAGTACTTC

v_call: TRBV9
clone_size: .
j_call: TRBJ1-3
d_call: TRBD1
cdr3_aa: CASSPDGTASGNTIYF
cdr3_nt: TGTGCCAGCAGCCCCGACGGGACAGCCTCTGGAAACACCATATATTTT

v_call: TRBV11-2
clone_size: .
j_call: TRBJ2-1
d_call: .
cdr3_aa: CASSLDRSGQGGNEQFF
cdr3_nt: TGTGCCAGCAGCTTAGATCGGAGTGGGCAGGGTGGCAATGAGCAGTTCTTC

v_call: TRBV19
clone_size: .
j_call: TRBJ1-3
d_call: .
cdr3_aa: CASSSPDEGAGNTIYF
cdr3_nt: TGTGCCAGTAGTAGCCCGGATGAGGGGGCTGGAAACACCATATATTTT

v_call: TRBV27
clone_size: .
j_call: TRBJ2-7
d_call: .
cdr3_aa: CASRQAYEQYF
cdr3_nt: TGTGCCAGCAGACAAGCCTACGAGCAGTACTTC

v_call: TRBV15
clone_size: .
j_call: TRBJ2-1
d_call: .
cdr3_aa: CATSRGTWVESYNEQFF
cdr3_nt: TGTGCCACCAGCCGCGGGACTTGGGTTGAAAGTTACAATGAGCAGTTCTTC

v_call: TRBV5-6
clone_size: .
j_call: TRBJ2-5
d_call: TRBD1
cdr3_aa: CASSPRDRGVLGTQYF
cdr3_nt: TGTGCCAGCAGCCCCCGAGACAGGGGCGTTTTAGGGACCCAGTACTTC

v_call: TRBV29-1
clone_size: once
j_call: TRBJ2-3
d_call: .
cdr3_aa: CSVVDGRTDTQYF
cdr3_nt: TGCAGCGTTGTGGACGGGAGAACAGATACGCAGTATTTT

v_call: TRBV27
clone_size: .
j_call: TRBJ1-2
d_call: .
cdr3_aa: CASSFQGQLYGYTF
cdr3_nt: TGTGCCAGCAGTTTTCAGGGACAACTCTATGGCTACACCTTC

v_call: TRBV11-3
clone_size: .
j_call: TRBJ2-1
d_call: TRBD2
cdr3_aa: CASSLEREGYNEQFF
cdr3_nt: TGTGCCAGCAGCTTGGAGCGGGAGGGATACAATGAGCAGTTCTTC

v_call: TRBV7-9
clone_size: once
j_call: TRBJ2-3
d_call: TRBD1
cdr3_aa: CASSPRDRYTDTQYF
cdr3_nt: TGTGCCAGCAGCCCCCGGGACAGGTACACAGATACGCAGTATTTT

v_call: TRBV7-9
clone_size: .
j_call: TRBJ2-3
d_call: TRBD2
cdr3_aa: CASSPLAGMGTDTQYF
cdr3_nt: TGTGCCAGCAGCCCCCTAGCGGGAATGGGGACAGATACGCAGTATTTT

v_call: TRBV7-8
clone_size: .
j_call: TRBJ2-1
d_call: TRBD2
cdr3_aa: CASSFPTGRASYNEQFF
cdr3_nt: TGTGCCAGCAGCTTTCCAACCGGGAGGGCCTCCTACAATGAGCAGTTCTTC

v_call: TRBV6-5
clone_size: once
j_call: TRBJ1-1
d_call: .
cdr3_aa: CASSYSNMNTEAFF
cdr3_nt: TGTGCCAGCAGTTACTCGAATATGAACACTGAAGCTTTCTTT

v_call: TRBV27
clone_size: .
j_call: TRBJ2-7
d_call: TRBD1
cdr3_aa: CASSLSGTGKIQYF
cdr3_nt: TGTGCCAGCAGTTTATCGGGGACAGGTAAAATTCAGTACTTC

v_call: TRBV5-1
clone_size: .
j_call: TRBJ2-7
d_call: .
cdr3_aa: CASSLGNSPGLLGGQYF
cdr3_nt: TGCGCCAGCAGCTTGGGAAACTCCCCGGGACTTTTAGGAGGGCAGTACTTC

v_call: TRBV11-3
clone_size: once
j_call: TRBJ1-1
d_call: .
cdr3_aa: CASSLTGRAEAFF
cdr3_nt: TGTGCCAGCAGTCTCACAGGGAGGGCTGAAGCTTTCTTT

v_call: TRBV7-6
clone_size: .
j_call: TRBJ2-7
d_call: TRBD2
cdr3_aa: CASSLDRKRGSSYEQYF
cdr3_nt: TGTGCCAGCAGCTTAGACAGGAAGCGGGGTTCCTCCTACGAGCAGTACTTC

v_call: TRBV9
clone_size: .
j_call: TRBJ2-5
d_call: .
cdr3_aa: CASSPRDDGLPETQYF
cdr3_nt: TGTGCCAGCAGCCCCCGGGATGACGGATTGCCCGAGACCCAGTACTTC

v_call: TRBV19
clone_size: .
j_call: TRBJ1-1
d_call: .
cdr3_aa: CASSIGPDNTEAFF
cdr3_nt: TGTGCCAGTAGTATTGGGCCAGACAACACTGAAGCTTTCTTT

v_call: TRBV7-9
clone_size: .
j_call: TRBJ1-1
d_call: .
cdr3_aa: CASSQDAMNTEAFF
cdr3_nt: TGTGCCAGCAGCCAAGACGCTATGAACACTGAAGCTTTCTTT

v_call: TRBV7-9
clone_size: .
j_call: TRBJ2-3
d_call: .
cdr3_aa: CASSPRDLPDTQYF
cdr3_nt: TGTGCCAGCAGCCCCCGGGACCTCCCGGATACGCAGTATTTT

v_call: TRBV5-1
clone_size: .
j_call: TRBJ2-5
d_call: .
cdr3_aa: CASSFDYQGRETQYF
cdr3_nt: TGCGCCAGCAGCTTCGATTATCAGGGACGAGAGACCCAGTACTTC

v_call: TRBV27
clone_size: .
j_call: TRBJ2-1
d_call: .
cdr3_aa: CASSLGGPRNEQFF
cdr3_nt: TGTGCCAGCAGCCTCGGAGGGCCGAGGAATGAGCAGTTCTTC

v_call: TRBV5-6
clone_size: .
j_call: TRBJ2-7
d_call: .
cdr3_aa: CASSLGLYEQYF
cdr3_nt: TGTGCCAGCAGCTTGGGACTATACGAGCAGTACTTC

v_call: TRBV7-9
clone_size: .
j_call: TRBJ1-1
d_call: TRBD1
cdr3_aa: CASSLGQGLNTEAFF
cdr3_nt: TGTGCCAGCAGCCTCGGACAGGGTTTGAACACTGAAGCTTTCTTT

v_call: TRBV28
clone_size: .
j_call: TRBJ2-7
d_call: TRBD1
cdr3_aa: CASSLGEDRGRSYEQYF
cdr3_nt: TGTGCCAGCAGCTTAGGAGAGGACAGGGGGCGCTCCTACGAGCAGTACTTC

v_call: TRBV27
clone_size: .
j_call: TRBJ2-7
d_call: .
cdr3_aa: CASRGWSYEQYF
cdr3_nt: TGTGCCAGCAGGGGCTGGTCATACGAGCAGTACTTC

v_call: TRBV10-2
clone_size: .
j_call: TRBJ2-1
d_call: TRBD2
cdr3_aa: CASSGREGNEQFF
cdr3_nt: TGCGCCAGCTCCGGGCGGGAGGGCAATGAGCAGTTCTTC

v_call: TRBV6-5
clone_size: .
j_call: TRBJ2-5
d_call: .
cdr3_aa: CASSFRTSRQETQYF
cdr3_nt: TGTGCCAGCAGTTTCCGAACTAGTCGTCAAGAGACCCAGTACTTC

v_call: TRBV4-3
clone_size: .
j_call: TRBJ1-2
d_call: .
cdr3_aa: CASSPWGGANDYGYTF
cdr3_nt: TGCGCCAGCAGCCCTTGGGGGGGGGCGAACGACTATGGCTACACCTTC

v_call: TRBV29-1
clone_size: .
j_call: TRBJ1-5
d_call: .
cdr3_aa: CSVEDQGLGGPQHF
cdr3_nt: TGCAGCGTTGAAGATCAGGGACTGGGTGGGCCCCAGCATTTT

v_call: TRBV13
clone_size: .
j_call: TRBJ2-3
d_call: .
cdr3_aa: CASSSTGGGTDTQYF
cdr3_nt: TGTGCCAGCAGCTCCACAGGGGGGGGCACAGATACGCAGTATTTT

v_call: TRBV4-1
clone_size: .
j_call: TRBJ1-1
d_call: TRBD1
cdr3_aa: CASSHIGQGNTEAFF
cdr3_nt: TGCGCCAGCAGCCACATCGGACAGGGGAACACTGAAGCTTTCTTT

v_call: TRBV7-8
clone_size: few
j_call: TRBJ2-1
d_call: .
cdr3_aa: CASSPWTGVNEQFF
cdr3_nt: TGTGCCAGCAGTCCCTGGACGGGCGTCAATGAGCAGTTCTTC

v_call: TRBV7-9
clone_size: .
j_call: TRBJ2-7
d_call: .
cdr3_aa: CASSPRDTLSYEQYF
cdr3_nt: TGTGCCAGCAGCCCCCGGGACACTCTATCCTACGAGCAGTACTTC

v_call: TRBV11-3
clone_size: once
j_call: TRBJ1-5
d_call: TRBD1
cdr3_aa: CASSWRISGTGESNQPQHF
cdr3_nt: TGTGCCAGCAGCTGGCGGATCTCCGGGACAGGGGAGAGCAATCAGCCCCAGCATTTT

v_call: TRBV5-1
clone_size: .
j_call: TRBJ2-3
d_call: .
cdr3_aa: CASSSISQGTDTQYF
cdr3_nt: TGCGCCAGCAGTTCGATATCCCAGGGCACAGATACGCAGTATTTT

v_call: TRBV7-6
clone_size: .
j_call: TRBJ2-1
d_call: TRBD2
cdr3_aa: CASSLDLSSGRSYNEQFF
cdr3_nt: TGTGCCAGCAGCTTAGATCTCTCTAGCGGTCGCTCCTACAATGAGCAGTTCTTC

v_call: TRBV7-3
clone_size: .
j_call: TRBJ2-1
d_call: TRBD2
cdr3_aa: CASSPPRGAGGPGNEQFF
cdr3_nt: TGTGCCAGCAGCCCACCCCGGGGAGCGGGAGGGCCTGGCAATGAGCAGTTCTTC

v_call: TRBV19
clone_size: .
j_call: TRBJ2-1
d_call: .
cdr3_aa: CASSHSGSSYNEQFF
cdr3_nt: TGTGCCAGTAGCCATAGCGGAAGCTCCTACAATGAGCAGTTCTTC

v_call: TRBV15
clone_size: .
j_call: TRBJ2-1
d_call: TRBD2
cdr3_aa: CATSMGLAYNEQFF
cdr3_nt: TGTGCCACCAGCATGGGACTAGCGTACAATGAGCAGTTCTTC

v_call: TRBV27
clone_size: .
j_call: TRBJ2-7
d_call: TRBD2
cdr3_aa: CASIKGASGSYEQYF
cdr3_nt: TGTGCCAGCATCAAGGGTGCTAGCGGCTCCTACGAGCAGTACTTC

v_call: TRBV7-9
clone_size: .
j_call: TRBJ2-7
d_call: .
cdr3_aa: CASSLNAAYEQYF
cdr3_nt: TGTGCCAGCAGCTTAAATGCTGCCTACGAGCAGTACTTC

v_call: TRBV28
clone_size: .
j_call: TRBJ1-5
d_call: .
cdr3_aa: CASSSPGLINQPQHF
cdr3_nt: TGTGCCAGCAGTTCCCCGGGACTGATCAATCAGCCCCAGCATTTT

v_call: TRBV7-9
clone_size: once
j_call: TRBJ2-7
d_call: .
cdr3_aa: CASSSRGGSPYEQYF
cdr3_nt: TGTGCCAGCAGCTCCCGAGGGGGGAGTCCATACGAGCAGTACTTC

v_call: TRBV15
clone_size: .
j_call: TRBJ2-2
d_call: .
cdr3_aa: CATGLGDHGELFF
cdr3_nt: TGTGCCACTGGGTTAGGGGATCACGGGGAGCTGTTTTTT

v_call: TRBV7-2
clone_size: .
j_call: TRBJ2-1
d_call: .
cdr3_aa: CASSLSAWSSYNEQFF
cdr3_nt: TGTGCCAGCAGCTTAAGTGCGTGGTCCTCCTACAATGAGCAGTTCTTC

v_call: TRBV28
clone_size: once
j_call: TRBJ2-5
d_call: TRBD2
cdr3_aa: CASSRGGTRRKETQYF
cdr3_nt: TGTGCCAGCAGCCGAGGGGGGACTAGACGGAAAGAGACCCAGTACTTC

v_call: TRBV30
clone_size: .
j_call: TRBJ2-7
d_call: TRBD2
cdr3_aa: CAWSAVSGSEGEQYF
cdr3_nt: TGTGCCTGGAGTGCGGTCAGCGGGAGCGAGGGGGAGCAGTACTTC

v_call: TRBV27
clone_size: .
j_call: TRBJ2-7
d_call: .
cdr3_aa: CASSLRQGHTYEQYF
cdr3_nt: TGTGCCAGCAGTTTACGCCAGGGGCACACCTACGAGCAGTACTTC